One sample yielded the 6 T cell receptor beta chains listed below, sequenced in a study of shared clonotypes between healthy human individuals. The data were produced by immunoSEQ multiplex PCR, yet TCRdb's version contains in-frame clones alone and is incomplete. The sample holds about 1,900,000 clones; about 95% are singletons and the top ten take 1.2%. As defined, naive CD8 cells were CD45RO-negative and positively selected for CCR7, with terminally differentiated effector memory CD45RA+ cells excluded. The specimen sequenced was naive CD8+ T cells sorted from blood. The source of these receptors is a man in his late teens or twenties in good health.

The chain has TRBV14 and TRBJ2-7; the match to TRBD1 covers 8 bases. Per germline, CDR1 SGHDN and CDR2 FVKESK. This CDR3 has 14 residues. J gave up 6 bases and V 4 bases, and 8 bases lay outside the gene matches. For the CDR3, the DNA is TGTGCCAGCAGCCCTAGACAGGGGAACGGCGAGCAGTACTTC. This sequence encodes CASSPRQGNGEQYF.

The chain has TRBV7-8 and TRBJ2-1; TRBD2 aligns across 9 bases. V lost 1 base to trimming and J lost 9 bases; unmatched junction nucleotides: 13. From germline, CDR1 is SGHVS and CDR2 FQNEAQ. The CDR3 is made up of 17 amino acids. The CDR3 bases are TGTGCCAGCAGCTTAGTCATTGGCGGGGGGGCAGGTGGTGAGCAGTTCTTC. Amino acids: CASSLVIGGGAGGEQFF.

The rearrangement uses TRBV6-1 and TRBJ2-5; D call uncertain. CDR1 and CDR2 (germline): MNHNS, SASEGT. This CDR3 contains 13 residues. The V end was cut by 3 bases, the J end by 10 bases, with 15 bases between. Here the CDR3 DNA reads TGTGCCAGCAGTGACACCGGAAATGAGGACCAGTACTTC. It encodes CASSDTGNEDQYF.

J is TRBJ2-7 and V is TRBV6-5; weak D call: TRBD2 (7 bases). Germline V gives CDR1 MNHEY, CDR2 SVGAGI. CDR3 length: 14 residues. V lost 4 bases and J lost 4, with 14 bases in between. The CDR3 region is CASSWGGAGYEQYF. In DNA form, the CDR3 reads TGTGCCAGCAGTTGGGGGGGGGCCGGTTACGAGCAGTACTTC.

The CDR3 loop reads CASSDRDRDPNEQFF. For the CDR3, the DNA is TGTGCCAGCAGCGACCGCGACAGGGACCCCAATGAGCAGTTCTTC. The gene calls are TRBV11-3 and TRBJ2-1, with TRBD1 identical over 7 bases. The V segment lost 5 bases and the J segment 6 bases; nucleotides outside the gene matches: 10. This CDR3 comprises 15 residues. Germline V gives CDR1 SGHNT, CDR2 YENEEA.

This clone was observed a single time. The J gene is TRBJ1-3, the V gene TRBV27, with TRBD1 matching over 9 bases. CDR1 MNHEY and CDR2 SMNVEV come from the germline V gene (reference sequence). J lost 4 bases, V lost 4 bases, and 14 bases had no gene match. This CDR3 is built from 18 residues. CDR3: CASSSQPPGQGSGNTIYF. The CDR3 region has the DNA TGTGCCAGCAGTTCCCAACCACCGGGACAGGGCTCCGGAAACACCATATATTTT.